This entry lists 16 T cell receptor beta chains sequenced from one sample in a study of blood T cell repertoires in COVID-19. The table came from immunoSEQ multiplex PCR; TCRdb's copy has only in-frame clones and leaves some out. The top ten hold less than 4.5% of the sample, which has about 56,000 clones, approximately 88% seen once. The sequenced sample consisted of peripheral blood. The origin of the receptors is a man aged 45-60 years with active COVID-19.

The rearrangement uses TRBV6-4 and TRBJ2-1; TRBD1 matches at 9 bases. This CDR3 has 16 amino acids. Losses at the gene ends were 5 bases for V and 3 bases for J; bases not matched to a gene: 8. Germline V CDR1 and CDR2: MRHNA, SNTAGT. DNA for the CDR3: TGTGCCAGCAGTACTACCGCGACAGGGGGCTACAATGAGCAGTTCTTC. This translates into CASSTTATGGYNEQFF.

The chain employs TRBV6-1 and TRBJ2-1; the D gene is possibly TRBD2 (5 bases). This CDR3 comprises 14 residues. CDR1 and CDR2 from the germline V gene are MNHNS and SASEGT. Trimming took off 1 base at V and 6 bases at J, with 10 bases between the two ends. CDR3 DNA sequence: TGTGCCAGCAGTGAAGGTAACGAGGGCAATGAGCAGTTCTTC. The encoded protein is CASSEGNEGNEQFF.

The chain links TRBV6-5 to TRBJ1-2; TRBD1 matches 8 bases. With 5 bases clipped from V and 12 bases from J, the junction kept 11 bases outside the gene matches. Germline V gene lookup returns CDR1 MNHEY and CDR2 SVGAGI. This CDR3 contains 13 residues. For the CDR3, the DNA is TGTGCCAGCAGTACCCCGGGACAGGTCGCGAACACCTTC. This codes for CASSTPGQVANTF.

This chain links TRBV19 with TRBJ2-3; 14 positions match TRBD2. V shed 4 bases and J 8 bases; nucleotides not matched to a gene: 11. The germline gives CDR1 LNHDA, CDR2 SQIVND (reference sequence). The length of the CDR3 is 17 residues. As DNA, the CDR3 is TGTGCCAGTAGTAGAGAGACTAGCGGGGGGGCGTTCGGTACGCAGTATTTT. This gives the protein CASSRETSGGAFGTQYF.

V usage is TRBV7-6 and J usage is TRBJ2-3, with 11 bases aligning to TRBD2. CDR3 length equals 16 residues. The germline gives CDR1 SGHVS, CDR2 FNYEAQ. The V and J ends lost 5 bases and 0 bases, in that order; junction bases with no gene match: 4. Here the CDR3 reads CASSPPSGGSTDTQYF. The CDR3 DNA reads as TGTGCCAGCAGCCCGCCTAGCGGGGGGAGCACAGATACGCAGTATTTT. Full variable domain (outside the CDR3, taken from reference TRBV7-6 and TRBJ2-3): GAGVSQSPRYKVTKRGQDVALRCDPISGHVSLYWYRQALGQGPEFLTYFNYEAQQDKSGLPNDRFSAERPEGSISTLTIQRTEQRDSAMYRCASSPPSGGSTDTQYFGPGTRLTVL.

The sample holds one count of this clone. This rearrangement joins TRBV15 to TRBJ2-7, with TRBD2 matching 8 bases. The CDR3 length is 19 residues. With 5 bases clipped from V and 0 bases from J, the junction kept 18 bases outside the gene matches. Germline V gives CDR1 LNHNV, CDR2 YYDKDF (reference sequence). CDR3 loop: CATSGRVSHGGAASYEQYF. For the CDR3, the DNA is TGTGCCACCAGCGGAAGAGTAAGCCACGGGGGGGCCGCCTCCTACGAGCAGTACTTC.

V usage is TRBV6-6 and J usage is TRBJ2-7; D possibly corresponds to TRBD1 (5 bases). V lost 0 bases, J lost 2 bases, and 11 bases lay in between. Germline V gene lookup returns CDR1 MNHNY and CDR2 SVGAGI (reference sequence). The CDR3 consists of 15 residues. Here the CDR3 reads CASSYSLAGTYEQYF. The DNA for the CDR3 is TGTGCCAGCAGTTACTCCCTGGCAGGGACCTACGAGCAGTACTTC.

V and J are TRBV15 and TRBJ1-4, with D perhaps TRBD1 (6 bases). Trimming left V 2 bases short and J 5 bases short, with 15 bases between. This CDR3 region has 16 residues. Germline V lookup: CDR1 LNHNV, CDR2 YYDKDF (reference sequence). CDR3 in amino acids: CATSRPLGGGNEKLFF. The CDR3 region has the DNA TGTGCCACCAGCAGACCTTTGGGAGGGGGGAATGAAAAACTGTTTTTT.

This chain joins TRBV27 and TRBJ2-1, with D tentatively TRBD2 (6 bases). Germline lookup yields CDR1 MNHEY and CDR2 SMNVEV (reference sequence). CDR3 size: 16 residues. The ends were cut back, 4 bases at V and 6 bases at J, with 19 bases in the middle. This CDR3 reads CASSYGPGTARNEQFF. The CDR3 coding sequence is TGTGCCAGCAGTTACGGGCCCGGGACTGCTCGCAATGAGCAGTTCTTC.

The CDR3 DNA follows: TGTGCCAGCAGCCAATGGGGGAGGCCTAATGAAAAACTGTTTTTT. The encoded protein is CASSQWGRPNEKLFF. The chain carries TRBV3-1 (or the pseudogene TRBV3-2) and TRBJ1-4, with D possibly being TRBD1 (5 bases). Per germline, CDR1 LGHDT and CDR2 YNNKEL (reference sequence). The CDR3 is made up of 15 amino acids. V dropped 2 bases and J dropped 3 bases, with 10 bases sitting between them.

The CDR3 here is CASSYRGGATNTGELFF. The DNA for the CDR3 is TGTGCCAGCAGCTACCGAGGCGGGGCGACAAACACCGGGGAGCTGTTTTTT. The chain has TRBV11-2 and TRBJ2-2; possible D gene TRBD2, 6 bases. Deletions cut 4 bases from V and 2 bases from J, with 17 bases between. Germline V CDR1 and CDR2: SGHAT, FQNNGV. This CDR3 has 17 residues.

The chain combines TRBV5-1 with TRBJ1-3; D ambiguous. CDR1 is SGHRS and CDR2 is YFSETQ in the germline V gene. This CDR3 spans 14 amino acids. Trimming took 4 bases from V and 0 from J, leaving 8 bases between them. Here the CDR3 DNA reads TGCGCCAGCAGCCCGTCCCCCTCTGGAAACACCATATATTTT. Residues: CASSPSPSGNTIYF. The full variable domain, rest sourced from reference TRBV5-1 and TRBJ1-3, is KAGVTQTPRYLIKTRGQQVTLSCSPISGHRSVSWYQQTPGQGLQFLFEYFSETQRNKGNFPGRFSGRQFSNSRSEMNVSTLELGDSALYLCASSPSPSGNTIYFGEGSWLTVV.

This chain links TRBV5-8 with TRBJ2-7, with 7 bases lining up with TRBD1. The V and J ends lost 1 base and 0 bases, in that order; junction bases with no gene match: 7. The V gene's germline CDR1 is SGHTS and CDR2 YDEGEE. CDR3 size: 16 residues. The CDR3 sequence is CASSLLHGTASYEQYF. In DNA form, the CDR3 reads TGTGCCAGCAGCTTGTTACATGGGACAGCCTCCTACGAGCAGTACTTC.

The chain has TRBV19 and TRBJ1-5; 12 nucleotides match TRBD1. The V segment lost 6 bases and the J segment 1 base; nucleotides outside the gene matches: 10. This CDR3 is 18 amino acids long. Germline V lookup: CDR1 LNHDA, CDR2 SQIVND (reference sequence). The CDR3 region is CASRGDRGRFDSNQPQHF. In DNA, the CDR3 is TGTGCCAGTAGGGGGGACAGGGGGCGTTTTGACAGCAATCAGCCCCAGCATTTT.

The gene calls are TRBV14 and TRBJ1-4; D is perhaps TRBD1 (5 bases). Trimming took off 3 bases at V and 7 bases at J, with 18 bases between the two ends. Germline assignment: CDR1 SGHDN and CDR2 FVKESK. CDR3 length: 16 amino acids. CDR3 sequence (DNA): TGTGCCAGCAGCCAGGTTGGGCAGGGCGAAGGTGAAAAACTGTTTTTT. Translation gives CASSQVGQGEGEKLFF.

This CDR3 is CASSPRRGSSPLHF. CDR3 sequence (DNA): TGTGCCAGCAGCCCAAGGAGGGGAAGTTCACCCCTCCACTTT. The chain recombines TRBV6-6 with TRBJ1-6; TRBD1 is a possible D gene (5 bases). Germline V gene data show CDR1 as MNHNY and CDR2 as SVGAGI (reference sequence). CDR3 length: 14 amino acids. The V end lost 6 bases, the J end lost 9 bases, and 15 bases lay between the germline ends.